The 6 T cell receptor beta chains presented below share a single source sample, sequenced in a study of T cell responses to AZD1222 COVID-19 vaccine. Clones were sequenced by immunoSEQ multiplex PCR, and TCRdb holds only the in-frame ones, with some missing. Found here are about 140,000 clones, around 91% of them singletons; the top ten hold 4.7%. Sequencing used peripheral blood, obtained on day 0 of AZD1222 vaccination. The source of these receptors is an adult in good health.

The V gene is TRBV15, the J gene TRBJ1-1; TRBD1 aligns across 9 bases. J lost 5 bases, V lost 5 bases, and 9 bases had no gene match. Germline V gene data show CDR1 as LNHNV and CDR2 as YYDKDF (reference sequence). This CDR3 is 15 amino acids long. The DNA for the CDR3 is TGTGCCACCAGCGGACGGACAGGGGAGAGGACTGAAGCTTTCTTT. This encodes CATSGRTGERTEAFF.

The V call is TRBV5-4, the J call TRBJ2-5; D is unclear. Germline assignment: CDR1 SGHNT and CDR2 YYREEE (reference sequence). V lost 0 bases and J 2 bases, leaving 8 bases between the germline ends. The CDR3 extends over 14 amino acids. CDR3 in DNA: TGTGCCAGCAGCTTGGTTTCTAGTCAAGAGACCCAGTACTTC. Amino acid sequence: CASSLVSSQETQYF.

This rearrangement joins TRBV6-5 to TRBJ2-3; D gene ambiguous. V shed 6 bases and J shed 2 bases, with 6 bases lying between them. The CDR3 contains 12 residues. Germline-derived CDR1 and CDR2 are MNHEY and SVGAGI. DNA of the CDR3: TGTGCCAGCAGCCCGACCACAGATACGCAGTATTTT. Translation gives CASSPTTDTQYF.

The CDR3: CASSEQGANGEKLFF. The DNA for the CDR3 is TGTGCCAGCAGTGAACAGGGGGCGAACGGTGAAAAACTGTTTTTT. The chain joins TRBV6-1 to TRBJ1-4; TRBD1 matches 8 bases. Trimming at V came to 2 bases and at J to 7 bases, leaving 6 bases not matched to a gene. The CDR3 loop spans 15 amino acids. Germline CDR1 MNHNS, CDR2 SASEGT.

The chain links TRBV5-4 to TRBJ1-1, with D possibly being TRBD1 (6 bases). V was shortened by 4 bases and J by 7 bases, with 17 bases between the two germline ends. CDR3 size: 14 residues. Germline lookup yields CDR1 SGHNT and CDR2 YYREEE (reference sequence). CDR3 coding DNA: TGTGCCAGCAGCCCCATACAGGGAAATCGTGAAGCTTTCTTT. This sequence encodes CASSPIQGNREAFF.

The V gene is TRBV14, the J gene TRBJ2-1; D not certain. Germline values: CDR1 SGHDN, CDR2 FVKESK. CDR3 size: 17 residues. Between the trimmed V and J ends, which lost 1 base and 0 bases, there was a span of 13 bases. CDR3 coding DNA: TGTGCCAGCAGCCAAGGTGGTTGGCAGAGCTCCTACAATGAGCAGTTCTTC. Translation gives CASSQGGWQSSYNEQFF.